This T cell receptor beta chain was identified in a study of T cell responses to AZD1222 COVID-19 vaccine. About the study: Pooled together were second doses at about 4 or about 12 weeks. Study outcomes and limitations: The study sampled repertoires only after the peak T cell response. Possibly, clonal diversity was underestimated; donors were largely white British and included more females. The span of vaccine-associated CD4 TCRs extended across spike, with dominance at 160-218 and 743-854.

A note on this clone: Its cognate antigen is unknown.

Sequencing was performed with immunoSEQ multiplex PCR; in TCRdb, only in-frame clones are kept and a portion is missing. The data contain some 130,000 clones, approximately 90% of them singletons. Germline loops: CDR1 ENHRY, CDR2 SYGVKD. This CDR3 has 14 residues. V lost 6 bases, J lost 2 bases, and 3 bases stayed unmatched. This material consisted of peripheral blood, taken on day 0 of AZD1222 vaccination. The J gene is TRBJ1-3, the V gene TRBV10-3; 8 nucleotides line up with TRBD1. This clonotype was obtained from an adult in good health. The CDR3 loop reads CAISGQGAGNTIYF. The CDR3 DNA follows: TGTGCCATCAGCGGACAGGGTGCTGGAAACACCATATATTTT.